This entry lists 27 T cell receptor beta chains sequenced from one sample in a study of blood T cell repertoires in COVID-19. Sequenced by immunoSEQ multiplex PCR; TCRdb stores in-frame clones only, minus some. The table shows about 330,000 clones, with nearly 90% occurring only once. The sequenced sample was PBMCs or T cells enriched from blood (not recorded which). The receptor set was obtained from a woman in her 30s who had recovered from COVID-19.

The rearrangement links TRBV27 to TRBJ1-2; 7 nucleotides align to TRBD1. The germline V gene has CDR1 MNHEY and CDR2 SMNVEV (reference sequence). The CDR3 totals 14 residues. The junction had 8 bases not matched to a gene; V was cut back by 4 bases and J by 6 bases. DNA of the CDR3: TGTGCCAGCAGTTCGACGACAGGGATCCATGGCTACACCTTC. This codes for CASSSTTGIHGYTF.

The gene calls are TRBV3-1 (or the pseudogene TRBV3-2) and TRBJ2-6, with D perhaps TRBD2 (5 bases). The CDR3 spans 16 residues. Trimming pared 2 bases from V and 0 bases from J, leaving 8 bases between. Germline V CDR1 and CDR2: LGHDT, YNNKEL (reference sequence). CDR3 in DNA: TGTGCCAGCAGCCAACTACTAGGCTCTGGGGCCAACGTCCTGACTTTC. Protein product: CASSQLLGSGANVLTF.

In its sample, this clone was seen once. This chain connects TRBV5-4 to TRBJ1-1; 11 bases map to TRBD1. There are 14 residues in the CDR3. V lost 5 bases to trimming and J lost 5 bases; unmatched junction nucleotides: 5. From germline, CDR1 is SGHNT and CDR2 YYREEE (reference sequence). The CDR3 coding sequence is TGTGCCAGCAGTGAGGACAGGGGGCAGACTGAAGCTTTCTTT. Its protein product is CASSEDRGQTEAFF.

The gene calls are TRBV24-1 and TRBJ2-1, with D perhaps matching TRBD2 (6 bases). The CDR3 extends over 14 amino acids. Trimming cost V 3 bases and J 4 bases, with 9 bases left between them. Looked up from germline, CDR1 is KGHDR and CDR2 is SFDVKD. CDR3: CATSDPGGYNEQFF. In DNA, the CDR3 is TGTGCCACCAGTGATCCTGGAGGGTACAATGAGCAGTTCTTC.

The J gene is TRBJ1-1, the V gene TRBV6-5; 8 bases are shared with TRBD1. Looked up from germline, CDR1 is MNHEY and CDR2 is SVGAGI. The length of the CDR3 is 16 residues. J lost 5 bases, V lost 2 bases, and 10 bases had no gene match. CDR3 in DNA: TGTGCCAGCAGTTACACCCACCAGGGGGCCGAAACTGAAGCTTTCTTT. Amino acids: CASSYTHQGAETEAFF.

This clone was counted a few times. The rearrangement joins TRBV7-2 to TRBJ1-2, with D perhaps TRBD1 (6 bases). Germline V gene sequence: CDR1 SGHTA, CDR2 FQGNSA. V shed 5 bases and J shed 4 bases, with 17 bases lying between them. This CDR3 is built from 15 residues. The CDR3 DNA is TGTGCCAGCAGCGCCACCCTAGGACAGCTCTATGGCTACACCTTC. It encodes CASSATLGQLYGYTF. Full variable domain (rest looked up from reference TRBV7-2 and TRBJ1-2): GAGVSQSPSNKVTEKGKDVELRCDPISGHTALYWYRQSLGQGLEFLIYFQGNSAPDKSGLPSDRFSAERTGGSVSTLTIQRTQQEDSAVYLCASSATLGQLYGYTFGSGTRLTVV.

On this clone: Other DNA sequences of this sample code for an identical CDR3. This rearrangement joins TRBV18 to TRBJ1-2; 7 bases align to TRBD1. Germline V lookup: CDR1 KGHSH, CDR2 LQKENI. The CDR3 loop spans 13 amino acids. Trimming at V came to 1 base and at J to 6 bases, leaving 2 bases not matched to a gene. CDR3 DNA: TGTGCCAGCTCACCACGGGACAGTGATGGCTACACCTTC. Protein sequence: CASSPRDSDGYTF.

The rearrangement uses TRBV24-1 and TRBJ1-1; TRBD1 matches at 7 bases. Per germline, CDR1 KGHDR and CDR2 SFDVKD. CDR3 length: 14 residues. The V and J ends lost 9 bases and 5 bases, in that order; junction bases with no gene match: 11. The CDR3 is CATPATRGRTEAFF. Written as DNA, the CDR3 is TGTGCCACCCCAGCGACCAGGGGGAGAACTGAAGCTTTCTTT.

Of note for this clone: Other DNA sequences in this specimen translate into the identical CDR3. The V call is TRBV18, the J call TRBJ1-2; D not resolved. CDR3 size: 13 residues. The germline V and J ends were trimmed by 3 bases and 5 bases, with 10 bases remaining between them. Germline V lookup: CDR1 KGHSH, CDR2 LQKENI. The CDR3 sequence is CASSPLAEYGYTF. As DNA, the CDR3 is TGTGCCAGCTCACCTTTGGCAGAATATGGCTACACCTTC.

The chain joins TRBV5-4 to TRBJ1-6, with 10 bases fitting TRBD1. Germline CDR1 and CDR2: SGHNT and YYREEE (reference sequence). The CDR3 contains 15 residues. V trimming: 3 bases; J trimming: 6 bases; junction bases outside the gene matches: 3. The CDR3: CASSWGQGSNSPLHF. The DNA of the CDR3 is TGTGCCAGCAGCTGGGGACAGGGGAGTAATTCACCCCTCCACTTT.

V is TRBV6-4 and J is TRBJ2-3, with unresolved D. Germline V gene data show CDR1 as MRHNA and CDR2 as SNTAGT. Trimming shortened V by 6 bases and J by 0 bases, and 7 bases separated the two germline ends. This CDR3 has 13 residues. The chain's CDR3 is CASRAPSTDTQYF. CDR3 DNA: TGTGCCAGCAGGGCCCCTAGCACAGATACGCAGTATTTT.

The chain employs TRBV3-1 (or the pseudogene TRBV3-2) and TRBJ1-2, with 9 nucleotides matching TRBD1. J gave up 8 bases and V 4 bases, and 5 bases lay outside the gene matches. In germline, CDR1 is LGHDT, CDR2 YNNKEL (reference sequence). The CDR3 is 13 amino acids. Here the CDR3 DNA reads TGTGCCAGCAGCCCCCGGACAGGGGTCGGCTACACCTTC. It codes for CASSPRTGVGYTF.

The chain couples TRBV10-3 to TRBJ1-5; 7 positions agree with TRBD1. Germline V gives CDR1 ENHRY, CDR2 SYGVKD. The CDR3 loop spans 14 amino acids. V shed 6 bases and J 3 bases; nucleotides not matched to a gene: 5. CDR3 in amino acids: CAISRTGDNQPQHF. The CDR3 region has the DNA TGTGCCATCAGCAGGACAGGAGACAATCAGCCCCAGCATTTT.

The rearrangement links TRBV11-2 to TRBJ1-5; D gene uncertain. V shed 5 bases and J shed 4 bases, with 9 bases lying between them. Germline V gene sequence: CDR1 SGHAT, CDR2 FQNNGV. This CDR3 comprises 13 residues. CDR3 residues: CASSPGINQPQHF. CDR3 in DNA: TGTGCCAGCAGCCCCGGTATAAATCAGCCCCAGCATTTT.

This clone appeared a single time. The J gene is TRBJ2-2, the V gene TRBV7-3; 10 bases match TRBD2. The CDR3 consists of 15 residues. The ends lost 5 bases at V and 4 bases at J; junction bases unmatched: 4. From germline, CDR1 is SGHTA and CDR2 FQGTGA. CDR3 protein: CASSEAGGPTGELFF. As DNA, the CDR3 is TGTGCCAGCAGCGAAGCGGGGGGGCCCACCGGGGAGCTGTTTTTT.

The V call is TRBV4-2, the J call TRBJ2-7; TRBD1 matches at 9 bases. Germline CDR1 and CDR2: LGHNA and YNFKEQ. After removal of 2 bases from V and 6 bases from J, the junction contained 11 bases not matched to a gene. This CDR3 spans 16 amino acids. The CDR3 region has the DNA TGTGCCAGCAGCCAAAATCCGGGACAGGGAGTTGGCGAGCAGTACTTC. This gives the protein CASSQNPGQGVGEQYF.

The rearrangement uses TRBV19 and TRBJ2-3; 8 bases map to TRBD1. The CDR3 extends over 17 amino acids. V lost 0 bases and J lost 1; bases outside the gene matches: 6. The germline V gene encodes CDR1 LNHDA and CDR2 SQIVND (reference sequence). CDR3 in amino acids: CASSIDPTGGGTDTQYF. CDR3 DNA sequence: TGTGCCAGTAGTATAGACCCCACAGGGGGTGGCACAGATACGCAGTATTTT.

CDR3 loop: CASSPKRQGNTEAFF. Written as DNA, the CDR3 is TGCGCCAGCAGCCCAAAACGACAGGGGAACACTGAAGCTTTCTTT. This chain links TRBV4-3 with TRBJ1-1; 7 bases line up with TRBD1. Germline V CDR1 and CDR2: LGHNA, YSLEER. Trimming at V came to 4 bases and at J to 1 base, leaving 6 bases not matched to a gene. The CDR3 is made up of 15 amino acids.

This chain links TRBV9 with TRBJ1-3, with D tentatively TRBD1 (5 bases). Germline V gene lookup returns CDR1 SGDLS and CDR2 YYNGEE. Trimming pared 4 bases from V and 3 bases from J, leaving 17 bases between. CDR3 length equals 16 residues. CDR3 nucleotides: TGTGCCAGCAGCCCCCAAGGGGTGGGTCTTGGAAACACCATATATTTT. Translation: CASSPQGVGLGNTIYF.

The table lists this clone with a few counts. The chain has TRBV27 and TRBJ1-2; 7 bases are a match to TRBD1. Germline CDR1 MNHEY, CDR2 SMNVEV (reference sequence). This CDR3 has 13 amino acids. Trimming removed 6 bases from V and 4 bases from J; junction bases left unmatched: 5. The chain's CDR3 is CASRVQGSYGYTF. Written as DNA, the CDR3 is TGTGCCAGCAGGGTACAGGGGTCCTATGGCTACACCTTC.

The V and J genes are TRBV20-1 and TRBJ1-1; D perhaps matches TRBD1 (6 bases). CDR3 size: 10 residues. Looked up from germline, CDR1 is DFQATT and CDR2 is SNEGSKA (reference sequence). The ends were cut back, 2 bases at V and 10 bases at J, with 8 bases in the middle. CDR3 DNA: TGCAGTGCTAGACAGGGGCCAGCTTTCTTT. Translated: CSARQGPAFF.

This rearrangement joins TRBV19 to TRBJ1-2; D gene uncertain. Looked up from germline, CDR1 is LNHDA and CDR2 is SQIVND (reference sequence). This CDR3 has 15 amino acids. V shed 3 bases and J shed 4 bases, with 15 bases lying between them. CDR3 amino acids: CASSMSGRGVYGYTF. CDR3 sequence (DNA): TGTGCCAGTAGTATGAGTGGGCGGGGAGTCTATGGCTACACCTTC. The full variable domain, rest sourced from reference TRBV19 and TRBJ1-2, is DGGITQSPKYLFRKEGQNVTLSCEQNLNHDAMYWYRQDPGQGLRLIYYSQIVNDFQKGDIAEGYSVSREKKESFPLTVTSAQKNPTAFYLCASSMSGRGVYGYTFGSGTRLTVV.

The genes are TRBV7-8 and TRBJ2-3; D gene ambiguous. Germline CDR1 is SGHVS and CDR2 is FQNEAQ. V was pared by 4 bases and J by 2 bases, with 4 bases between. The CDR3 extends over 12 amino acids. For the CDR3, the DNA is TGTGCCAGCAGCTCTTACACAGATACGCAGTATTTT. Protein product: CASSSYTDTQYF. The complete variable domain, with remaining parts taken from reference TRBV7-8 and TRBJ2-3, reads GAGVSQSPRYKVAKRGQDVALRCDPISGHVSLFWYQQALGQGPEFLTYFQNEAQLDKSGLPSDRFFAERPEGSVSTLKIQRTQQEDSAVYLCASSSYTDTQYFGPGTRLTVL.

The CDR3 sequence: CASTVEGSYGYTF. In DNA form, the CDR3 reads TGTGCCAGCACCGTGGAGGGCAGCTATGGCTACACCTTC. This chain uses TRBV7-8 with TRBJ1-2, with no clear D. The V gene lost 7 bases and the J gene lost 4 bases, with 13 bases spanning the gap. The CDR3 has 13 residues. The V gene's germline CDR1 is SGHVS and CDR2 FQNEAQ. The whole variable domain, remainder taken from reference TRBV7-8 and TRBJ1-2, is GAGVSQSPRYKVAKRGQDVALRCDPISGHVSLFWYQQALGQGPEFLTYFQNEAQLDKSGLPSDRFFAERPEGSVSTLKIQRTQQEDSAVYLCASTVEGSYGYTFGSGTRLTVV.

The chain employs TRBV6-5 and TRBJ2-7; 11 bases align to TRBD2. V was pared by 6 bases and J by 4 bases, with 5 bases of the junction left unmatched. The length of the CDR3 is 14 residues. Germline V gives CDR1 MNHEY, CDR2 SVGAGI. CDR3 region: CASSRLAGIYEQYF. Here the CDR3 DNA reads TGTGCCAGCAGCAGACTAGCGGGGATTTACGAGCAGTACTTC.

CDR3 amino acids: CASSPRLAGGEYTDTQYF. The CDR3 DNA sequence: TGTGCCAGCTCACCACGGCTAGCGGGGGGGGAGTACACAGATACGCAGTATTTT. The chain carries TRBV18 and TRBJ2-3, with 12 bases that match TRBD2. CDR3 length: 18 amino acids. Trimming cost V 1 base and J 2 bases; bases outside gene matches: 7. CDR1 is KGHSH and CDR2 is LQKENI in the germline V gene.

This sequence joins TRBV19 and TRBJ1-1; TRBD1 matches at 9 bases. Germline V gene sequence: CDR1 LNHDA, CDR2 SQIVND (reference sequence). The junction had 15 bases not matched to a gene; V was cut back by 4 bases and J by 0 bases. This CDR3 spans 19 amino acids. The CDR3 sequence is CASSTPPGTGSLMNTEAFF. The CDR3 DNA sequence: TGTGCCAGTAGTACCCCCCCCGGGACAGGGTCTCTAATGAACACTGAAGCTTTCTTT.